The 32 T cell receptor beta chains reported below all come from one sample, sequenced in a study of ipilimumab plus nivolumab after autologous stem cell transplantation (dated by TCRdb to about 2021). The library came from the immunoSEQ multiplex PCR assay. TCRdb carries this immuneACCESS record with in-frame sequences only. Its versions omit some clonotypes, under half of them owing to an unresolved V gene in the studies checked, with the rest unexplained. In this sample the table shows roughly 6,300 clones, more than 80% of which occur a single time. Roughly 5% of the sample is taken by the ten largest. The starting material was PBMCs, obtained in a trial of ipilimumab plus nivolumab as post-transplant consolidation. All receptors come from a female donor with multiple myeloma.

The chain joins TRBV5-1 to TRBJ2-3, with 13 bases that match TRBD2. The CDR3 is 16 residues long. In germline, CDR1 is SGHRS, CDR2 YFSETQ. Trimming took 0 bases from V and 6 from J; bases not matched to a gene: 4. CDR3 coding DNA: TGCGCCAGCAGCTTGGGGACTAGCGGGAGAGGGGATACGCAGTATTTT. Its protein is CASSLGTSGRGDTQYF.

The chain is built from TRBV2 and TRBJ2-7; 11 bases agree with TRBD2. The CDR3 is 15 amino acids. CDR1 and CDR2 from the germline V gene are SNHLY and FYNNEI. The V segment lost 4 bases and the J segment 6 bases; nucleotides outside the gene matches: 8. In DNA, the CDR3 is TGTGCCAGCAGTGGCTTAGCGGGAGGGCCGAGCGAGCAGTACTTC. It codes for CASSGLAGGPSEQYF.

The chain joins TRBV5-1 to TRBJ1-1; perhaps TRBD1 as D (5 bases). V dropped 0 bases and J dropped 1 base, with 10 bases sitting between them. The CDR3 is made up of 15 amino acids. The germline CDR1 and CDR2 sequences are SGHRS and YFSETQ. The CDR3 DNA is TGCGCCAGCAGCTTGGGAGACAGAACGAACACTGAAGCTTTCTTT. It encodes CASSLGDRTNTEAFF.

This clone was counted once. This chain connects TRBV2 to TRBJ1-1; 7 bases agree with TRBD1. With V trimmed by 6 bases and J by 10 bases, 8 bases remained unmatched. This CDR3 has 12 residues. Germline loops: CDR1 SNHLY, CDR2 FYNNEI. Here the CDR3 reads CASRDYTGAAFF. The CDR3 DNA sequence: TGTGCCAGCAGAGACTACACAGGGGCAGCTTTCTTT.

CDR3 residues: CASSFKGLAGNEQYF. The CDR3 bases are TGCGCCAGCAGCTTCAAGGGACTAGCGGGAAACGAGCAGTACTTC. The rearrangement links TRBV5-1 to TRBJ2-7; 13 bases match TRBD2. The CDR3 runs 15 residues. Germline trimming cut 2 bases from V and 5 bases from J; bases unmatched to any gene: 4. CDR1 is SGHRS, CDR2 YFSETQ, per germline.

The gene calls are TRBV18 and TRBJ2-7, with D perhaps being TRBD1 or TRBD2 (5 bases each). V was clipped by 3 bases and J by 4 bases, with 16 bases between them. Germline V lookup: CDR1 KGHSH, CDR2 LQKENI. CDR3 size: 15 residues. CDR3 nucleotide sequence: TGTGCCAGCTCACCGTCGGGGCCGATCATGTACGAGCAGTACTTC. Translated: CASSPSGPIMYEQYF.

This clone was counted between two and nine times. This sequence joins TRBV21-1 and TRBJ1-2; TRBD1 was called by the table and not checked on the DNA. TRBV21-1 is annotated as a pseudogene. This CDR3 has 14 amino acids. The CDR3 DNA reads TGTGCCAGCAGCTCCAAGACAGGGGCTTATGGCTACACCTTC. It is translated as CASSSKTGAYGYTF.

As DNA, the CDR3 is TGTGCCAGCACTACCGGGACAGGGAGGAACGAGCAGTACTTC. It specifies CASTTGTGRNEQYF. The chain employs TRBV5-6 and TRBJ2-7, with 9 bases lining up with TRBD1. J lost 5 bases, V lost 6 bases, and 9 bases had no gene match. This CDR3 comprises 14 residues. In germline, CDR1 is SGHDT, CDR2 YYEEEE. Supplemented by reference TRBV5-6 and TRBJ2-7, the full variable domain reads DAGVTQSPTHLIKTRGQQVTLRCSPKSGHDTVSWYQQALGQGPQFIFQYYEEEERQRGNFPDRFSGHQFPNYSSELNVNALLLGDSALYLCASTTGTGRNEQYFGPGTRLTVT.

This rearrangement joins TRBV19 to TRBJ2-1; D is possibly TRBD1 (6 bases). The CDR3 is made up of 15 amino acids. The germline V gene has CDR1 LNHDA and CDR2 SQIVND (reference sequence). Trimming pared 9 bases from V and 0 bases from J, leaving 15 bases between. This CDR3 reads CASGTPSHSYNEQFF. The CDR3 nucleotides are TGTGCCAGCGGGACACCAAGCCACTCCTACAATGAGCAGTTCTTC.

The chain carries TRBV28 and TRBJ2-5; perhaps TRBD1 as D (5 bases). Germline assignment: CDR1 MDHEN and CDR2 SYDVKM. The CDR3 has 14 residues. V shed 1 base and J shed 5 bases, with 11 bases lying between them. As DNA, the CDR3 is TGTGCCAGCAGTTTATATGCAGGGTTGGAGACCCAGTACTTC. Translated, it gives CASSLYAGLETQYF.

A note on this clone: In the same sample, other DNA sequences code for this CDR3. The chain combines TRBV6-4 with TRBJ2-2, with 8 nucleotides matching TRBD2. The J segment lost 7 bases and the V segment lost 8 bases, leaving 12 bases of the junction unmatched. The CDR3 runs to 15 residues. CDR1 MRHNA and CDR2 SNTAGT come from the germline V gene. CDR3 nucleotide sequence: TGTGCCAGCGGTCGATCGGCGGGAGGAAGCGGGGAGCTGTTTTTT. This gives the protein CASGRSAGGSGELFF.

This rearrangement joins TRBV7-2 to TRBJ1-1; D not resolved. The ends were cut back, 3 bases at V and 1 base at J, with 9 bases in the middle. The CDR3 is 14 residues long. CDR1 is SGHTA and CDR2 is FQGNSA in the germline V gene. The CDR3 region has the DNA TGTGCCAGCAGCTTTTCGACGGGGAACACTGAAGCTTTCTTT. Translating it yields CASSFSTGNTEAFF.

V is TRBV18 and J is TRBJ1-3, with 7 bases matching TRBD1. J was trimmed by 2 bases and V by 6 bases; bases with no gene match: 7. CDR1 is KGHSH and CDR2 is LQKENI in the germline V gene. The CDR3 extends over 15 amino acids. CDR3 bases: TGTGCCAGCTCCCACGACAGGGAGACTGGAAACACCATATATTTT. Translating it yields CASSHDRETGNTIYF.

The genes are TRBV11-2 and TRBJ2-1; possible D gene TRBD2, 5 bases. Trimming removed 1 base at V and 5 bases at J, with 15 bases between. Germline CDR1 SGHAT, CDR2 FQNNGV. This CDR3 is 16 amino acids long. CDR3 protein: CASSLVWRKGDNEQFF. As DNA, the CDR3 is TGTGCCAGCAGCTTAGTGTGGCGAAAGGGAGACAATGAGCAGTTCTTC. Together with reference TRBV11-2 and TRBJ2-1, the CDR3 gives the full variable domain: EAGVAQSPRYKIIEKRQSVAFWCNPISGHATLYWYQQILGQGPKLLIQFQNNGVVDDSQLPKDRFSAERLKGVDSTLKIQPAKLEDSAVYLCASSLVWRKGDNEQFFGPGTRLTVL.

The rearrangement joins TRBV6-5 to TRBJ2-7, with 9 positions matching TRBD2. CDR1 and CDR2 from the germline V gene are MNHEY and SVGAGI. CDR3 length: 15 amino acids. J was trimmed by 6 bases and V by 6 bases; bases with no gene match: 12. In nucleotides, the CDR3 is TGTGCCAGCAGCCGGATTAGCGGGAGCGCTGGCGAGCAGTACTTC. This codes for CASSRISGSAGEQYF.

The V call is TRBV6-1, the J call TRBJ1-2, with D unresolved. V was cut by 2 bases and J by 8 bases, with 18 bases left in between. The CDR3 consists of 15 residues. Germline V gene sequence: CDR1 MNHNS, CDR2 SASEGT. CDR3 in amino acids: CASSEQGGEGWGYTF. The CDR3 bases are TGTGCCAGCAGTGAACAAGGCGGGGAGGGTTGGGGCTACACCTTC.

This chain connects TRBV28 to TRBJ1-1, with D unresolved. With 4 bases removed from V and 11 bases from J, the gap between germline ends came to 20 bases. Per germline, CDR1 MDHEN and CDR2 SYDVKM. The CDR3 contains 14 residues. The chain's CDR3 is CASSSTTWTLGAFF. CDR3 DNA sequence: TGTGCCAGCAGTTCCACTACCTGGACTCTTGGGGCTTTCTTT.

This clone was seen only once. J is TRBJ2-7 and V is TRBV9; a weak D match, TRBD1 (5 bases). The CDR3 is 13 amino acids. The V end was cut by 5 bases, the J end by 1 base, with 10 bases between. The V gene's germline CDR1 is SGDLS and CDR2 YYNGEE. CDR3 loop: CASSPKGSYEQYF. DNA of the CDR3: TGTGCCAGCAGTCCTAAGGGGTCCTACGAGCAGTACTTC.

The chain is built from TRBV5-8 and TRBJ1-5, with D unresolved. V lost 6 bases and J 5 bases, leaving 18 bases between the germline ends. The length of the CDR3 is 15 residues. Germline V gives CDR1 SGHTS, CDR2 YDEGEE. The DNA of the CDR3 is TGTGCCAGCATCCCGCCACGCGGAGCGGATCAGCCCCAGCATTTT. It specifies CASIPPRGADQPQHF. Full variable domain (missing parts from reference TRBV5-8 and TRBJ1-5): EAGVTQSPTHLIKTRGQQATLRCSPISGHTSVYWYQQALGLGLQFLLWYDEGEERNRGNFPPRFSGRQFPNYSSELNVNALELEDSALYLCASIPPRGADQPQHFGDGTRLSIL.

The rearrangement uses TRBV7-9 and TRBJ1-1; no firm D call. Germline V lookup: CDR1 SEHNR, CDR2 FQNEAQ (reference sequence). Deletions cut 5 bases from V and 1 base from J, with 11 bases between. This CDR3 is 14 amino acids long. The CDR3 loop is CASSPSGSNTEAFF. The DNA of the CDR3 is TGTGCCAGCAGCCCGTCTGGCTCGAACACTGAAGCTTTCTTT.

The chain has TRBV5-1 and TRBJ2-3, with D tentatively TRBD1 or TRBD2 (5 bases each). This CDR3 region has 14 residues. V was shortened by 3 bases and J by 2 bases, with 10 bases between the two germline ends. CDR1 is SGHRS and CDR2 is YFSETQ in the germline V gene. CDR3 protein: CASSSGTATDTQYF. In nucleotides, the CDR3 is TGCGCCAGCAGCTCGGGGACCGCCACAGATACGCAGTATTTT.

The gene calls are TRBV6-1 and TRBJ1-5; D not certain. Trimming removed 1 base from V and 0 bases from J, with 7 bases in between. Germline loops: CDR1 MNHNS, CDR2 SASEGT. CDR3 length equals 15 residues. The CDR3 DNA is TGTGCCAGCAGTGAAGTCTGGGGTAGCAATCAGCCCCAGCATTTT. It yields the protein CASSEVWGSNQPQHF.

J is TRBJ2-3 and V is TRBV5-4; D possibly uses TRBD1 or TRBD2 (5 bases each). Germline V gene sequence: CDR1 SGHNT, CDR2 YYREEE (reference sequence). V was clipped by 1 base and J by 1 base, with 10 bases between them. The CDR3 is 15 residues long. As DNA, the CDR3 is TGTGCCAGCAGCTTGAATCGGGGCGGCACAGATACGCAGTATTTT. Translated, it gives CASSLNRGGTDTQYF.

The rearrangement joins TRBV25-1 to TRBJ1-3; D unresolved. The CDR3 length is 13 residues. CDR1 is MGHDK and CDR2 is SYGVNS in the germline V gene. Between the trimmed V and J ends, which lost 5 bases and 4 bases, there was a span of 9 bases. The CDR3 DNA is TGTGCCAGCAGTCCCCCGGGAGGAAACACCATATATTTT. Translation: CASSPPGGNTIYF.

V is TRBV19 and J is TRBJ1-5, with D maybe TRBD1 (5 bases). The germline V and J ends were trimmed by 4 bases and 0 bases, with 10 bases remaining between them. This CDR3 is built from 15 residues. Germline assignment: CDR1 LNHDA and CDR2 SQIVND (reference sequence). This chain's CDR3 is CASSTGGDSNQPQHF. The CDR3 DNA reads TGTGCCAGTAGTACGGGGGGGGATAGCAATCAGCCCCAGCATTTT.

The rearrangement uses TRBV18 and TRBJ2-2; D unresolved. This CDR3 contains 14 residues. Per the germline V gene, CDR1 is KGHSH and CDR2 is LQKENI. V was shortened by 3 bases and J by 6 bases, with 11 bases between the two germline ends. CDR3 in amino acids: CASSPPLIAGELFF. The CDR3 region has the DNA TGTGCCAGCTCACCCCCACTTATCGCCGGGGAGCTGTTTTTT. The variable domain in full, with the rest retrieved from reference TRBV18 and TRBJ2-2, is NAGVMQNPRHLVRRRGQEARLRCSPMKGHSHVYWYRQLPEEGLKFMVYLQKENIIDESGMPKERFSAEFPKEGPSILRIQQVVRGDSAAYFCASSPPLIAGELFFGEGSRLTVL.

This clone was observed a single time. The V and J genes are TRBV7-8 and TRBJ2-1; possibly TRBD2 for D (6 bases). This CDR3 is 11 amino acids long. Germline V CDR1 and CDR2: SGHVS, FQNEAQ. With 3 bases removed from V and 9 bases from J, the gap between germline ends came to 6 bases. The CDR3 DNA reads TGTGCCAGCAGCTTTAGCGGTGAGCAGTTCTTC. Translated: CASSFSGEQFF. The full variable domain, rest sourced from reference TRBV7-8 and TRBJ2-1, is GAGVSQSPRYKVAKRGQDVALRCDPISGHVSLFWYQQALGQGPEFLTYFQNEAQLDKSGLPSDRFFAERPEGSVSTLKIQRTQQEDSAVYLCASSFSGEQFFGPGTRLTVL.

This clone was detected only once. The chain employs TRBV5-1 and TRBJ2-7, with TRBD1 matching 10 bases. Germline CDR1 is SGHRS and CDR2 is YFSETQ. The length of the CDR3 is 14 residues. Trimming removed 3 bases from V and 5 bases from J; junction bases left unmatched: 5. CDR3 loop: CASSSGTGVHEQYF. CDR3 in DNA: TGCGCCAGCAGCTCCGGGACAGGGGTCCACGAGCAGTACTTC.

V gene TRBV5-1 combines with J gene TRBJ2-3; a possible D gene is TRBD2 (6 bases). Looked up from germline, CDR1 is SGHRS and CDR2 is YFSETQ. With 6 bases removed from V and 8 bases from J, the gap between germline ends came to 16 bases. The CDR3 consists of 13 residues. The CDR3 is CASTSFGTGTQYF. The DNA for the CDR3 is TGCGCCAGCACTAGTTTCGGGACTGGTACGCAGTATTTT.

The chain uses TRBV27 and TRBJ2-7; 7 bases line up with TRBD2. Looked up from germline, CDR1 is MNHEY and CDR2 is SMNVEV (reference sequence). V dropped 2 bases and J dropped 4; count of bases not matched to a gene: 5. The CDR3 runs 14 residues. Here the CDR3 reads CASSLGLAEYEQYF. In nucleotides, the CDR3 is TGTGCCAGCAGTTTAGGGCTAGCGGAGTACGAGCAGTACTTC.

The chain is built from TRBV19 and TRBJ2-3; D is tentatively TRBD1 or TRBD2 (6 bases each). Germline-derived CDR1 and CDR2 are LNHDA and SQIVND (reference sequence). The CDR3 totals 18 residues. With 5 bases removed from V and 5 bases from J, the gap between germline ends came to 26 bases. The DNA of the CDR3 is TGTGCCAGTAGTCGGATGTTGGCCGGAGGGCCAGGGGAAGATACGCAGTATTTT. This encodes CASSRMLAGGPGEDTQYF.

This clone was seen just once. The J gene is TRBJ2-2, the V gene TRBV5-4; TRBD2 matches 7 bases. The CDR3 has 14 residues. CDR1 is SGHNT, CDR2 YYREEE, per germline (reference sequence). Unmatched junction bases numbered 3, after V lost 3 bases and J lost 4 bases. The CDR3 is CASSWTGGTGELFF. CDR3 sequence (DNA): TGTGCCAGCAGCTGGACGGGGGGCACCGGGGAGCTGTTTTTT.